The 18 T cell receptor beta chains presented below share a single source sample, sequenced in a study of blood T cells in healthy people across ages. A sample-barcoded 5' primer and a J-beta primer mix were used in a second PCR of about 6 to 11 cycles. TCRdb re-derived calls from the 5' RACE reads in MiXCR, one entry per CDR3 protein. Altogether approximately 670,000 distinct CDR3 sequences are present, 40% to 45% being singletons, with the ten largest covering around 30%. Specimen: blood. These receptors were taken from a man at least 80 years old in good health.

This clonotype was seen a few times. The chain carries TRBV6-2 or TRBV6-3 and TRBJ2-1; D gene ambiguous. V shed 6 bases and J shed 2 bases, with 8 bases lying between them. From germline, CDR1 is MNHEY and CDR2 SVGEGT. The CDR3 is 13 amino acids. The CDR3 sequence: CASSRAPYNEQFF. CDR3 coding DNA: TGTGCCAGCAGCCGCGCCCCCTACAATGAGCAGTTCTTC.

The rearrangement joins TRBV12-5 to TRBJ1-1, with no clear D. The CDR3 spans 16 residues. Germline lookup yields CDR1 LGHNT and CDR2 FRNRAP. Trimming left V 3 bases short and J 4 bases short, with 18 bases between. The CDR3 DNA reads TGTGCTAGTGGTTTATGGGCCATGGGCCCATTCACTGAAGCTTTCTTT. It encodes CASGLWAMGPFTEAFF.

This clonotype was recorded once. CDR3 sequence (DNA): TGTGCCAGCAGCCTTTGGACGTTTGATGCAACCGGGGAGCTGTTTTTT. This encodes CASSLWTFDATGELFF. The chain has TRBV14 and TRBJ2-2; D is unresolved. The CDR3 length is 16 residues. The germline CDR1 and CDR2 sequences are SGHDN and FVKESK. The V end lost 4 bases, the J end lost 5 bases, and 17 bases lay between the germline ends.

The V gene is TRBV20-1, the J gene TRBJ2-1; perhaps TRBD1 as D (5 bases). Matching the DNA end better, TRBJ2-7 makes the J call doubtful. Germline lookup yields CDR1 DFQATT and CDR2 SNEGSKA (reference sequence). The CDR3 is 13 amino acids. The CDR3 DNA reads as TGCGGCGGAAAAAGGGGCTCCTACAATGAGCAGTACTTC. This codes for CGGKRGSYNEQYF.

This clonotype turned up a few times. This chain uses TRBV6-5 with TRBJ1-2, with D possibly being TRBD1 (5 bases). V was pared by 0 bases and J by 0 bases, with 8 bases between. The CDR3 sequence is 15 residues long. From germline, CDR1 is MNHEY and CDR2 SVGAGI. CDR3 sequence (DNA): TGTGCCAGCAGTTACTCTACAGGTTCTAACTATGGCTACACCTTC. This translates into CASSYSTGSNYGYTF.

Only a few counts were recorded for this clonotype. The CDR3 bases are TGTGCCAGCAGTGAAATTTGGGGAGGGCAACTTACAAATGAGCAGTTCTTC. Its translation is CASSEIWGGQLTNEQFF. The gene calls are TRBV6-1 and TRBJ2-1; the match to TRBD2 covers 7 bases. V was clipped by 2 bases and J by 7 bases; unmatched bases: 14. Germline-derived CDR1 and CDR2 are MNHNS and SASEGT. The CDR3 has 17 amino acids.

The count of this clonotype is one. The chain recombines TRBV6-1 with TRBJ2-3; the D call may be TRBD1 or TRBD2 (5 bases each). The germline gives CDR1 MNHNS, CDR2 SASEGT. CDR3 size: 12 residues. V lost 6 bases to trimming and J lost 14 bases, with 18 bases between them. CDR3 DNA sequence: TGTGCCAGCAGGACACCGGGACCGGGGACGTATTTT. Translated, it gives CASRTPGPGTYF.

The chain combines TRBV27 with TRBJ2-7; 14 nucleotides align to TRBD2. The CDR3 extends over 18 amino acids. Germline CDR1 is MNHEY and CDR2 is SMNVEV (reference sequence). The ends lost 3 bases at V and 0 bases at J; junction bases unmatched: 7. DNA of the CDR3: TGTGCCAGCAGTTTTGGGCCCGGGACTAGCGGGAGCTCCTACGAGCAGTACTTC. Protein: CASSFGPGTSGSSYEQYF.

About this clonotype itself: At one boundary the junction diverges from the germline segment, which might be a read error. The chain couples TRBV4-3 to TRBJ2-3; possibly TRBD1 or TRBD2 for D (5 bases each). Germline V gene sequence: CDR1 LGHNA, CDR2 YSLEER. This CDR3 has 16 amino acids. The CDR3: CASSQDAGTDTGTQYF. DNA for the CDR3: TGCGCCAGCAGCCAAGATGCTGGGACCGACACAGGTACGCAGTATTTT.

As DNA, the CDR3 is TGTGCCAGCAGCCAAGATCGGCGGGGCACAACTAATGAAAAACTGTTTTTT. This codes for CASSQDRRGTTNEKLFF. The chain couples TRBV3-1 to TRBJ1-4; D perhaps matches TRBD1 (5 bases). V was shortened by 0 bases and J by 0 bases, with 11 bases between the two germline ends. The length of the CDR3 is 17 residues. Germline CDR1 and CDR2: LGHDT and YNNKEL (reference sequence).

The chain employs TRBV20-1 and TRBJ2-3; 9 nucleotides match TRBD2. The trim removed 0 bases at V and 5 bases at J, leaving 9 bases unmatched. The germline CDR1 and CDR2 sequences are DFQATT and SNEGSKA (reference sequence). The CDR3 sequence is 16 residues long. The CDR3 DNA follows: TGCAGTGCTAGAGATAACAAGCGGGGGGCGGGAGATACGCAGTATTTT. As protein: CSARDNKRGAGDTQYF.

This chain connects TRBV5-8 to TRBJ1-5; no definite D call. V shed 2 bases and J shed 5 bases, with 2 bases lying between them. The CDR3 covers 11 residues. Germline lookup yields CDR1 SGHTS and CDR2 YDEGEE. The CDR3 nucleotides are TGTGCCAGCAGCTTTCATCAGCCCCAGCATTTT. Residues: CASSFHQPQHF.

This clonotype was seen ten or more times. This chain links TRBV7-2 with TRBJ2-5; TRBD1 agrees at 9 bases. Germline CDR1 and CDR2: SGHTA and FQGNSA. V lost 4 bases to trimming and J lost 2 bases; unmatched junction nucleotides: 5. The CDR3 covers 15 residues. The CDR3 loop reads CASSSGQGLQETQYF. CDR3 in DNA: TGTGCCAGCAGCTCGGGACAGGGACTGCAAGAGACCCAGTACTTC.

The chain links TRBV7-8 to TRBJ2-1; D possibly corresponds to TRBD2 (6 bases). Germline loops: CDR1 SGHVS, CDR2 FQNEAQ. Trimming removed 3 bases from V and 1 base from J, with 16 bases in between. The CDR3 spans 17 residues. CDR3 DNA: TGTGCCAGCAGCTTTGGCGATCTAGCGCTTTCCTACAATGAGCAGTTCTTC. It encodes CASSFGDLALSYNEQFF.

The chain couples TRBV7-2 to TRBJ2-3, with D possibly being TRBD1 or TRBD2 (6 bases each). The CDR3 covers 14 residues. Trimming removed 8 bases at V and 4 bases at J, with 16 bases between. Germline CDR1 and CDR2: SGHTA and FQGNSA. CDR3 region: CASAHGGRSDTQYF. CDR3 coding DNA: TGTGCCAGCGCCCATGGGGGGCGATCAGATACGCAGTATTTT.

The table lists this clonotype with many counts. At one end the junction does not follow the germline gene, possibly because of a read error. V and J are TRBV2 and TRBJ2-7; 10 bases agree with TRBD1. Germline V gene lookup returns CDR1 SNHLY and CDR2 FYNNEI. The CDR3 runs 13 residues. The CDR3 DNA reads TGCGCCAGCAGCTCGGGACAGGGGAACGAGCAGTACTTC. Protein product: CASSSGQGNEQYF.

Concerning this clonotype: A junction end diverges from the germline sequence, so it may reflect a read error. This sequence joins TRBV11-2 and TRBJ2-3; weak D call: TRBD1 (6 bases). This CDR3 contains 18 residues. Germline values: CDR1 SGHAT, CDR2 FQNNGV. The CDR3 sequence: CASSLGAYRDGDTDAQYF. As DNA, the CDR3 is TGTGCCAGCAGCTTAGGGGCTTACAGGGATGGGGACACAGATGCGCAGTATTTT. Combining the CDR3 with reference TRBV11-2 and TRBJ2-3 gives the whole variable domain EAGVAQSPRYKIIEKRQSVAFWCNPISGHATLYWYQQILGQGPKLLIQFQNNGVVDDSQLPKDRFSAERLKGVDSTLKIQPAKLEDSAVYLCASSLGAYRDGDTDAQYFGPGTRLTVL.

The chain employs TRBV4-1 and TRBJ2-1; a possible D gene is TRBD1 (5 bases). With 0 bases removed from V and 3 bases from J, the gap between germline ends came to 9 bases. The CDR3 runs to 15 residues. Germline values: CDR1 MGHRA, CDR2 YSYEKL. The DNA for the CDR3 is TGCGCCAGCAGCCAAGATAGGGGCGACTACAATGAGCAGTTCTTC. This gives the protein CASSQDRGDYNEQFF.